This T cell receptor beta chain derives from a study of blood T cell repertoires in COVID-19. Overall study context: Both acute and convalescent COVID-19 samples were obtained from the United States, Italy and Spain. PBMCs, B-cell-depleted T cells, or T cells were the source of the cDNA or gDNA that made up the material.

V was pared by 0 bases and J by 10 bases, with 12 bases of the junction left unmatched. The germline gives CDR1 SGHRS, CDR2 YFSETQ. This CDR3 region has 17 residues. Authors' data handling: Nucleated cell counts were estimated from reference gene primer amplification. Assay used: immunoSEQ multiplex PCR; TCRdb lists only in-frame clones, some missing. That table gives V, J and clone size, and the DNA gave D and trimming. The sample lists approximately 200,000 clones, approximately 80% occurring once. The specimen was peripheral blood. This clonotype was sampled from a woman aged 80 or over with acute or convalescent COVID-19. This chain connects TRBV5-1 to TRBJ1-6; 8 bases fit TRBD1. DNA of the CDR3: TGCGCCAGCAGCTTGGCGACGGCGCAGGGGGCCTCATCACCCCTCCACTTT. Translating it yields CASSLATAQGASSPLHF.